The 32 T cell receptor beta chains listed next were all sequenced from one sample in a study of control samples from healthy donors and cancer patients (dated by TCRdb to the early 2020s). Receptor libraries were prepared by the immunoSEQ multiplex PCR assay. TCRdb took this table from immuneACCESS and kept in-frame rearrangements with V and J called. Such tables lack part of the clones; where checked against another copy, unresolved V genes explain under half of the gap, and the rest is unexplained. This sample holds some 100,000 clones; 79% were observed only once. The top ten clonotypes cover roughly a tenth of the sample. Sequencing input: blood. Source of these receptors: a woman aged 25 to 39 in good health.

This clone was observed a single time. This chain joins TRBV2 and TRBJ1-2, with TRBD1 matching 8 bases. The CDR3 sequence is 13 residues long. V lost 4 bases to trimming and J lost 8 bases; unmatched junction nucleotides: 6. Per germline, CDR1 SNHLY and CDR2 FYNNEI. The chain's CDR3 is CASSVAGGGGYTF. In nucleotides, the CDR3 is TGTGCCAGCAGTGTGGCAGGGGGCGGCGGCTACACCTTC. Using reference TRBV2 and TRBJ1-2 for the parts outside the CDR3, the full variable domain is EPEVTQTPSHQVTQMGQEVILRCVPISNHLYFYWYRQILGQKVEFLVSFYNNEISEKSEIFDDQFSVERPDGSNFTLKIRSTKLEDSAMYFCASSVAGGGGYTFGSGTRLTVV.

This clone showed up just a few times. The genes are TRBV19 and TRBJ2-1; 10 nucleotides line up with TRBD1. There are 14 residues in the CDR3. From germline, CDR1 is LNHDA and CDR2 SQIVND (reference sequence). With 6 bases clipped from V and 7 bases from J, the junction kept 6 bases outside the gene matches. The CDR3: CASRDRGRENEQFF. CDR3 sequence (DNA): TGTGCCAGTAGGGACAGGGGGAGGGAAAATGAGCAGTTCTTC. The full variable domain, rest sourced from reference TRBV19 and TRBJ2-1, is DGGITQSPKYLFRKEGQNVTLSCEQNLNHDAMYWYRQDPGQGLRLIYYSQIVNDFQKGDIAEGYSVSREKKESFPLTVTSAQKNPTAFYLCASRDRGRENEQFFGPGTRLTVL.

The chain is built from TRBV12-2 and TRBJ2-2; the table calls TRBD2, which could not be checked here. TRBV12-2 is marked as a pseudogene. The CDR3 totals 21 residues. The CDR3 loop reads CASRLGMEYSGSLNNTGELFF. The CDR3, as DNA: TGTGCAAGTCGCTTAGGGATGGAATACAGCGGCTCACTGAACAACACCGGGGAGCTGTTTTTT.

The chain uses TRBV11-2 and TRBJ2-7; tentatively, D is TRBD1 or TRBD2 (7 bases each). The CDR3 loop spans 13 amino acids. V was pared by 4 bases and J by 7 bases, with 14 bases between. The germline V gene encodes CDR1 SGHAT and CDR2 FQNNGV. CDR3: CASSSVRGGEQYF. CDR3 DNA sequence: TGTGCCAGCAGCTCAGTCAGGGGGGGTGAGCAGTACTTC.

The chain uses TRBV4-3 and TRBJ2-5; possible D gene TRBD1, 5 bases. CDR3 length: 14 residues. The V gene's germline CDR1 is LGHNA and CDR2 YSLEER. The ends were cut back, 0 bases at V and 5 bases at J, with 10 bases in the middle. CDR3 nucleotide sequence: TGCGCCAGCAGCCAAGAAAGGGGTGGGGAGACCCAGTACTTC. It specifies CASSQERGGETQYF.

In this sample, this clone turned up once. This chain joins TRBV19 and TRBJ1-1; D unclear. The CDR3 sequence is 17 residues long. V was trimmed by 3 bases and J by 2 bases, leaving 19 bases between them. Germline V gene sequence: CDR1 LNHDA, CDR2 SQIVND (reference sequence). The DNA for the CDR3 is TGTGCCAGTAGTATGATTACGGATTGGCAGTCAAACACTGAAGCTTTCTTT. Protein product: CASSMITDWQSNTEAFF.

The gene calls are TRBV6-5 and TRBJ2-3, with TRBD1 matching 8 bases. With 4 bases clipped from V and 4 bases from J, the junction kept 10 bases outside the gene matches. The CDR3 has 16 amino acids. Germline V gives CDR1 MNHEY, CDR2 SVGAGI. The CDR3 protein is CASSSGQGHSADTQYF. The CDR3 DNA is TGTGCCAGCAGTTCCGGACAGGGACACTCGGCAGATACGCAGTATTTT.

The genes are TRBV9 and TRBJ2-7; maybe TRBD1 (6 bases). This CDR3 is built from 16 residues. The V and J ends lost 0 bases and 2 bases respectively, with 15 bases between them. CDR1 is SGDLS and CDR2 is YYNGEE in the germline V gene. The CDR3 region has the DNA TGTGCCAGCAGCGTAGTAACCGGGACACAAACCTACGAGCAGTACTTC. Translation gives CASSVVTGTQTYEQYF.

The V gene is TRBV2, the J gene TRBJ1-1, with 7 bases matching TRBD1. The V gene end was trimmed by 6 bases and the J gene end by 1 base; junction bases not matched to a gene: 5. The germline V gene encodes CDR1 SNHLY and CDR2 FYNNEI. CDR3 length equals 14 residues. The CDR3 sequence: CASRGGTANTEAFF. The DNA for the CDR3 is TGTGCCAGCAGGGGGGGGACAGCGAACACTGAAGCTTTCTTT.

The rearrangement uses TRBV5-1 and TRBJ1-5; D call uncertain. The germline V gene has CDR1 SGHRS and CDR2 YFSETQ. Trimming took off 0 bases at V and 2 bases at J, with 9 bases between the two ends. CDR3 size: 15 residues. The CDR3 region is CASSLATGGNQPQHF. In nucleotides, the CDR3 is TGCGCCAGCAGCTTGGCCACTGGGGGCAATCAGCCCCAGCATTTT.

This sequence joins TRBV7-6 and TRBJ2-7; 7 bases match TRBD1. Germline-derived CDR1 and CDR2 are SGHVS and FNYEAQ. V dropped 0 bases and J dropped 6; count of bases not matched to a gene: 11. The CDR3 has 16 amino acids. The CDR3, as DNA: TGTGCCAGCAGCTTAGCCTCGGGACAGAGAGACCGCGAGCAGTACTTC. Its protein product is CASSLASGQRDREQYF.

The genes are TRBV5-1 and TRBJ1-1; unclear D gene. Germline values: CDR1 SGHRS, CDR2 YFSETQ. Trimming left V 4 bases short and J 10 bases short, with 23 bases between. The CDR3 sequence is 15 residues long. This chain's CDR3 is CASSATLSPLVGAFF. DNA for the CDR3: TGCGCCAGCAGCGCCACTTTGTCCCCTTTGGTAGGAGCTTTCTTT. The full variable domain, with the rest looked up from reference TRBV5-1 and TRBJ1-1, is KAGVTQTPRYLIKTRGQQVTLSCSPISGHRSVSWYQQTPGQGLQFLFEYFSETQRNKGNFPGRFSGRQFSNSRSEMNVSTLELGDSALYLCASSATLSPLVGAFFGQGTRLTVV.

The chain employs TRBV6-5 and TRBJ2-7, with TRBD1 matching over 9 bases. Germline-derived CDR1 and CDR2 are MNHEY and SVGAGI. Germline trimming cut 6 bases from V and 3 bases from J; bases unmatched to any gene: 3. This CDR3 has 13 amino acids. The CDR3 reads CASRRQGGYEQYF. CDR3 nucleotide sequence: TGTGCCAGCAGACGACAGGGGGGCTACGAGCAGTACTTC.

The V call is TRBV5-4, the J call TRBJ1-2, with 9 bases identical to TRBD1. This CDR3 has 16 amino acids. Germline V gene lookup returns CDR1 SGHNT and CDR2 YYREEE (reference sequence). The J segment lost 8 bases and the V segment lost 4 bases, leaving 15 bases of the junction unmatched. The CDR3 DNA reads TGTGCCAGCAGCGGTGTTGCTCTAACAGGGGGCGACGGCTACACCTTC. Amino acids: CASSGVALTGGDGYTF.

This clone was counted only a few times. In nucleotides, the CDR3 is TGTGCCAGCAGCGACACAGGGGGCTCGGCAAAACTGTTTTTT. Amino acid sequence: CASSDTGGSAKLFF. V and J are TRBV5-4 and TRBJ1-4, with 9 nucleotides matching TRBD1. The CDR3 sequence is 14 residues long. Germline values: CDR1 SGHNT, CDR2 YYREEE (reference sequence). V lost 4 bases, J lost 10 bases, and 8 bases stayed unmatched.

V gene TRBV9 combines with J gene TRBJ2-6, with TRBD1 as a possible D gene (5 bases). Trimming removed 7 bases at V and 3 bases at J, with 14 bases between. This CDR3 contains 15 residues. Germline assignment: CDR1 SGDLS and CDR2 YYNGEE. CDR3 amino acids: CASSQGTGGANVLTF. Written as DNA, the CDR3 is TGTGCCAGCTCCCAGGGAACTGGTGGGGCCAACGTCCTGACTTTC.

This clone turned up a few times. The genes are TRBV4-1 and TRBJ1-4, with 9 bases fitting TRBD1. The germline V gene encodes CDR1 MGHRA and CDR2 YSYEKL. The CDR3 runs 18 residues. V shed 0 bases, J shed 3 bases, and the junction held 8 bases outside the gene matches. CDR3 protein: CASSQDPGQGVSNEKLFF. The CDR3, as DNA: TGCGCCAGCAGCCAAGACCCGGGACAGGGTGTTTCTAATGAAAAACTGTTTTTT.

The V call is TRBV3-1 (or the pseudogene TRBV3-2), the J call TRBJ1-2; 7 nucleotides line up with TRBD1. J was trimmed by 6 bases and V by 6 bases; bases with no gene match: 10. This CDR3 region has 14 residues. Germline-derived CDR1 and CDR2 are LGHDT and YNNKEL (reference sequence). CDR3 sequence: CASRALQGSNGYTF. The CDR3, as DNA: TGTGCCAGCAGAGCTTTACAGGGGAGTAATGGCTACACCTTC.

The chain is built from TRBV7-7 and TRBJ1-1, with D possibly matching TRBD1 (6 bases). The CDR3 runs to 15 residues. V was shortened by 5 bases and J by 3 bases, with 16 bases between the two germline ends. CDR1 is SSHAT and CDR2 is FNYEAQ in the germline V gene (reference sequence). This CDR3 is CASSLYLGADTEAFF. The CDR3 DNA sequence: TGTGCCAGCAGCCTCTATCTGGGGGCGGACACTGAAGCTTTCTTT.

The chain combines TRBV30 with TRBJ1-2; 9 nucleotides line up with TRBD1. Germline trimming cut 8 bases from V and 4 bases from J; bases unmatched to any gene: 11. Germline V gene data show CDR1 as GTSNPN and CDR2 as SVGIG (reference sequence). CDR3 length: 14 residues. This chain's CDR3 is CAGTGQGGSYGYTF. CDR3 nucleotides: TGTGCCGGAACGGGACAGGGCGGCAGCTATGGCTACACCTTC. The whole variable domain, filled in from reference TRBV30 and TRBJ1-2, reads SQTIHQWPATLVQPVGSPLSLECTVEGTSNPNLYWYRQAAGRGLQLLFYSVGIGQISSEVPQNLSASRPQDRQFILSSKKLLLSDSGFYLCAGTGQGGSYGYTFGSGTRLTVV.

The chain carries TRBV6-5 and TRBJ1-1; D possibly corresponds to TRBD1 (6 bases). CDR3 length equals 13 residues. V was shortened by 11 bases and J by 5 bases, with 18 bases between the two germline ends. Per germline, CDR1 MNHEY and CDR2 SVGAGI. CDR3 DNA: TGTGCCTCTTCGACAGGCCGTAGGACTGAAGCTTTCTTT. Translating it yields CASSTGRRTEAFF.

The chain recombines TRBV5-1 with TRBJ1-2; maybe TRBD1 (6 bases). Deletions cut 3 bases from V and 2 bases from J, with 17 bases between. The length of the CDR3 is 16 residues. Germline values: CDR1 SGHRS, CDR2 YFSETQ. CDR3 sequence reads: CASSSHPDTGNYGYTF. CDR3 in DNA: TGCGCCAGCAGCTCGCACCCGGATACAGGGAACTATGGCTACACCTTC.

The CDR3 protein is CASSTGWVLNSPLHF. CDR3 sequence (DNA): TGTGCCAGCAGTACGGGGTGGGTTCTAAATTCACCCCTCCACTTT. This sequence joins TRBV27 and TRBJ1-6; no definite D call. V was clipped by 5 bases and J by 7 bases, with 15 bases between them. The germline V gene encodes CDR1 MNHEY and CDR2 SMNVEV (reference sequence). The CDR3 has 15 residues.

The rearrangement links TRBV11-2 to TRBJ2-1; D perhaps matches TRBD2 (5 bases). The CDR3 is 14 residues long. Trimming left V 3 bases short and J 8 bases short, with 14 bases between. Germline CDR1 and CDR2: SGHAT and FQNNGV. The DNA of the CDR3 is TGTGCCAGCAGCTTCTCCGGTGCGAGGGATGAGCAGTTCTTC. Translated, it gives CASSFSGARDEQFF.

V gene TRBV10-1 combines with J gene TRBJ2-1; maybe TRBD1 (6 bases). Germline values: CDR1 WNHNN, CDR2 SYGVQD (reference sequence). The CDR3 loop spans 13 amino acids. V was cut by 4 bases and J by 7 bases, with 11 bases left in between. The CDR3 DNA reads as TGCGCCAGCAGTGTACAGGGAATTAATGAGCAGTTCTTC. It specifies CASSVQGINEQFF.

The rearrangement uses TRBV19 and TRBJ1-2; the D gene is possibly TRBD1 (5 bases). The ends were cut back, 7 bases at V and 8 bases at J, with 20 bases in the middle. This CDR3 is 14 amino acids long. Looked up from germline, CDR1 is LNHDA and CDR2 is SQIVND (reference sequence). In nucleotides, the CDR3 is TGTGCCAGTACCTTATTGGGGCAGGGCAAAGGCTACACCTTC. Its translation is CASTLLGQGKGYTF.

The CDR3 sequence is CASSSWGTEAFF. The CDR3 DNA follows: TGTGCCAGCAGTTCTTGGGGGACAGAAGCTTTCTTT. The chain employs TRBV6-2 or TRBV6-3 and TRBJ1-1; weak D call: TRBD1 (6 bases). The CDR3 totals 12 residues. Per the germline V gene, CDR1 is MNHEY and CDR2 is SVGEGT. V lost 4 bases, J lost 8 bases, and 11 bases lay in between.

The genes are TRBV5-1 and TRBJ2-5; 8 positions match TRBD2. The junction had 8 bases not matched to a gene; V was cut back by 0 bases and J by 1 base. The CDR3 runs 17 residues. Looked up from germline, CDR1 is SGHRS and CDR2 is YFSETQ. CDR3 sequence (DNA): TGCGCCAGCAGCTTGGTGGCTAGCGGGTATAGCCAAGAGACCCAGTACTTC. This codes for CASSLVASGYSQETQYF.

Only one count was recorded for this clone. This chain connects TRBV21-1 to TRBJ2-4; TRBD1, as called in the table, went unchecked against the DNA. TRBV21-1 is reported as a pseudogene. This CDR3 is built from 15 residues. The CDR3 DNA follows: TGTGCCAGCAGCAAAGCAACAATAGCCAAAAACATTCAGTACTTC. Amino acids: CASSKATIAKNIQYF.

The genes are TRBV11-2 and TRBJ1-3; unclear D gene. The germline V and J ends were trimmed by 5 bases and 3 bases, with 14 bases remaining between them. In germline, CDR1 is SGHAT, CDR2 FQNNGV. This CDR3 spans 15 amino acids. The CDR3 nucleotides are TGTGCCAGCAGCCCCGCGGTTGTCCGTGGAAACACCATATATTTT. Its protein is CASSPAVVRGNTIYF. Filled out from reference TRBV11-2 and TRBJ1-3, the complete variable domain reads EAGVAQSPRYKIIEKRQSVAFWCNPISGHATLYWYQQILGQGPKLLIQFQNNGVVDDSQLPKDRFSAERLKGVDSTLKIQPAKLEDSAVYLCASSPAVVRGNTIYFGEGSWLTVV.

The chain couples TRBV19 to TRBJ1-5; D is unresolved. The CDR3 loop spans 12 amino acids. Germline V gene data show CDR1 as LNHDA and CDR2 as SQIVND (reference sequence). V dropped 3 bases and J dropped 14 bases, with 14 bases sitting between them. CDR3 protein: CASSMHEEPKHF. In DNA, the CDR3 is TGTGCCAGTAGTATGCATGAGGAGCCTAAGCATTTT.

This clone was recorded once. The gene calls are TRBV4-2 and TRBJ2-1; 9 bases fit TRBD2. Germline V gives CDR1 LGHNA, CDR2 YNFKEQ. J lost 10 bases, V lost 0 bases, and 4 bases had no gene match. This CDR3 has 14 residues. CDR3 coding DNA: TGTGCCAGCAGCCAAGATCCTAGCGGGATCGAGCAGTTCTTC. This translates into CASSQDPSGIEQFF.